This TCR beta chain was sequenced for a study of T cells in Graves' hyperthyroidism and ophthalmopathy. Germline V CDR1 and CDR2: SGHTA, FQGNSA. The CDR3 sequence is 14 residues long. The V end was cut by 1 base, the J end by 6 bases, with 11 bases between. Diagnoses were established using clinical symptoms, serum thyroxine and TRAb, thyroid ultrasound and orbital computed tomography. The investigators amplified TCR beta CDR3 regions from RNA transcripts. When the TCR CDR3 underwent first-round RT-PCR, the HTBI primer set was used. TCRdb reprocessed the multiplex PCR reads via MiXCR and lists one record per CDR3 protein. Among approximately 640,000 distinct CDR3 sequences listed, about 17% were seen once. Study-wide points: Model-based prediction identified ophthalmopathy a median roughly six months prior to its onset. A 13 V-J signature model discriminated ophthalmopathy versus stable hyperthyroidism.

Points on this clonotype: Its target is not known.

The source material was blood. The chain joins TRBV7-2 to TRBJ2-3; the D is unclear. This sequence originates from a woman aged 25 to 39 with Graves' hyperthyroidism. The CDR3 here is CASSLDSPRDTQYF. As DNA, the CDR3 is TGTGCCAGCAGCTTAGACAGTCCGCGGGATACGCAGTATTTT.